This T cell receptor (beta chain) is drawn from a study of OX40 agonist ivuxolimab in advanced cancers. Across the whole study: Partial responses were achieved by three patients, one with hepatocellular carcinoma and two with cutaneous melanoma.

A note on this clone: Antigen unknown.

Data came from immunoSEQ multiplex PCR; TCRdb stores just in-frame clones and leaves some out. The sample has some 87,000 clones, nearly 95% seen once. Broader study findings: Researchers report that CD8+ T cells had, on average, more expanded clones than CD4+.

The input for sequencing was CD4+ or CD8+ T cells sorted from blood, taken in a trial of the OX40 agonist ivuxolimab. The sequence was collected from an adult with an advanced solid tumor such as melanoma, head and neck, liver or kidney cancer.

In DNA form, the CDR3 reads TGTGCCAGCAGCAAATGCGGGACTAGCGGGAGCAATGAGCAGTTCTTC. This gives the protein CASSKCGTSGSNEQFF. The rearrangement links TRBV21-1 to TRBJ2-1; the table's D call, TRBD2, was not checked against the DNA. TRBV21-1 is listed as a pseudogene. CDR3 length: 16 residues.